This T cell receptor (beta chain) was sequenced for a study of response to subunit inactivated influenza vaccine. TCRdb redid the calling of the RT-PCR reads with MiXCR, one entry per CDR3 protein. The sample carries about 780,000 distinct CDR3 sequences, 15% to 20% recorded once. This sequence was found in a man in his fifties who received an inactivated influenza vaccine. Material: PBMCs from blood, obtained around 5 days after vaccination.

The CDR3 is CASSWDSSGRFSDTQYF. The CDR3 region has the DNA TGTGCCAGCAGTTGGGATTCTAGCGGGAGGTTCTCAGATACGCAGTATTTT. The chain carries TRBV28 and TRBJ2-3, with 11 positions matching TRBD2. The V gene's germline CDR1 is MDHEN and CDR2 SYDVKM. The CDR3 has 17 residues. V lost 4 bases to trimming and J lost 4 bases; unmatched junction nucleotides: 10.